This T cell receptor beta chain was documented in a study of cytomegalovirus exposure and HLA in healthy donors. Study-wide results and caveats: In a later analysis, CMV-associated beta chains were mostly HLA-associated, it appeared. Researchers catalogued some 160 TCR beta chains as cytomegalovirus-associated. Roughly even sequencing depth across donors was the assumption behind the presence/absence analyses. Some segments of the V type, notably TRBV6-2 and TRBV6-3, were excluded as indistinguishable.

Note on this clone: Its antigen is currently unknown.

The primer mix had 60 Vbeta and 13 Jbeta primers. The method was immunoSEQ multiplex PCR; TCRdb's version includes in-frame clones alone and lacks a portion of them. The table includes about 170,000 clones, around 76% detected once. The CDR3 extends over 15 amino acids. With V trimmed by 5 bases and J by 5 bases, 12 bases remained unmatched. The germline V gene encodes CDR1 LNHDA and CDR2 SQIVND (reference sequence). The chain has TRBV19 and TRBJ2-7, with 7 bases that match TRBD1. This clonotype originated in a female donor in good health and CMV-seronegative. The sequencing sample was made of PBMCs. This chain's CDR3 is CASSPADRFIHEQYF. The CDR3 nucleotides read TGTGCCAGTAGTCCTGCGGACAGGTTTATCCACGAGCAGTACTTC.